The 27 T cell receptor beta chains given below trace back to one sample, sequenced in a study of PD-1 blockade in classical Hodgkin lymphoma. Profiled with immunoSEQ multiplex PCR; TCRdb holds only in-frame clones, not every one. The sample carries 32,000 or so clones, roughly 90% recorded once. Time point specified: cycle 4 day 1 (C4D1), after less than 7 weeks of nivolumab. Every patient experienced relapse after autologous stem cell transplantation, and brentuximab vedotin exposure varied. Purification of CD4+ T cells from thawed PBMCs was performed via magnetic negative selection. The source material was CD4+ T cells from blood, sampled before the fourth cycle of nivolumab. The receptors come from a human donor with classical Hodgkin lymphoma.

This chain links TRBV12-1 with TRBJ2-7; TRBD2 is the table's D call and was not checked against the DNA. TRBV12-1 is shown as a pseudogene. This CDR3 has 15 residues. Here the CDR3 DNA reads TGTGCCAGCAGCTGTGTAGCGGGAGGACTTCTCGAGCAGTACTTC. This translates into CASSCVAGGLLEQYF.

The V gene is TRBV5-1, the J gene TRBJ1-4; D ambiguous. From germline, CDR1 is SGHRS and CDR2 YFSETQ. The V and J ends lost 0 bases and 3 bases respectively, with 3 bases between them. The CDR3 runs 13 residues. The CDR3 reads CASSLGPNEKLFF. The DNA for the CDR3 is TGCGCCAGCAGCTTGGGGCCTAATGAAAAACTGTTTTTT.

This chain uses TRBV9 with TRBJ1-2, with a weak D call TRBD1 (5 bases). The CDR3 totals 14 residues. Trimming cost V 3 bases and J 2 bases, with 11 bases left between them. CDR1 and CDR2 (germline): SGDLS, YYNGEE. For the CDR3, the DNA is TGTGCCAGCAGCGGGTGGGGACGGAACTATGGCTACACCTTC. As protein: CASSGWGRNYGYTF. The entire variable domain, with the rest obtained from reference TRBV9 and TRBJ1-2, is as follows: DSGVTQTPKHLITATGQRVTLRCSPRSGDLSVYWYQQSLDQGLQFLIQYYNGEERAKGNILERFSAQQFPDLHSELNLSSLELGDSALYFCASSGWGRNYGYTFGSGTRLTVV.

The V gene is TRBV6-1, the J gene TRBJ1-5; 7 bases are shared with TRBD1. This CDR3 has 14 residues. Losses at the gene ends were 5 bases for V and 4 bases for J; bases not matched to a gene: 5. The germline CDR1 and CDR2 sequences are MNHNS and SASEGT. CDR3 amino acids: CASSSDRSNQPQHF. CDR3 in DNA: TGTGCCAGCAGTTCGGACAGGAGTAATCAGCCCCAGCATTTT.

The chain combines TRBV5-1 with TRBJ2-2, with D maybe TRBD1 (6 bases). V shed 2 bases and J shed 0 bases, with 8 bases lying between them. Germline CDR1 and CDR2: SGHRS and YFSETQ. CDR3 size: 15 residues. CDR3 nucleotide sequence: TGCGCCAGCAGCTTAGGGACAACGAACACCGGGGAGCTGTTTTTT. Translated: CASSLGTTNTGELFF.

The rearrangement uses TRBV12-5 and TRBJ2-1, with D perhaps matching TRBD1 (6 bases). The V gene's germline CDR1 is LGHNT and CDR2 FRNRAP. V was pared by 6 bases and J by 4 bases, with 10 bases between. The CDR3 has 13 amino acids. In DNA form, the CDR3 reads TGTGCTAGTGGAAAACAGGGTTACAATGAGCAGTTCTTC. This encodes CASGKQGYNEQFF.

The chain is built from TRBV19 and TRBJ2-7; no clear D. Germline CDR1 and CDR2: LNHDA and SQIVND (reference sequence). This CDR3 contains 14 residues. The V end lost 4 bases, the J end lost 3 bases, and 13 bases lay between the germline ends. The CDR3 DNA reads TGTGCCAGTAGTACCCTGGGGTCGGACTACGAGCAGTACTTC. This encodes CASSTLGSDYEQYF.

This chain connects TRBV6-5 to TRBJ2-7; 7 bases are a match to TRBD2. Germline-derived CDR1 and CDR2 are MNHEY and SVGAGI. There are 15 residues in the CDR3. Trimming at V came to 5 bases and at J to 8 bases, leaving 15 bases not matched to a gene. CDR3 nucleotides: TGTGCCAGCAGTCCCATCGGGAGGCCTTCAGGGAAGCAGTACTTC. It yields the protein CASSPIGRPSGKQYF.

This clone was seen a single time. The V and J genes are TRBV27 and TRBJ2-5; 7 bases align to TRBD2. Germline CDR1 and CDR2: MNHEY and SMNVEV (reference sequence). J gave up 3 bases and V 6 bases, and 7 bases lay outside the gene matches. The CDR3 length is 14 residues. As DNA, the CDR3 is TGTGCCAGCAGAGTCCTAGCGGTTGAAGAGACCCAGTACTTC. Amino acid sequence: CASRVLAVEETQYF.

V and J are TRBV2 and TRBJ2-6, with 8 nucleotides matching TRBD1. V lost 10 bases, J lost 0 bases, and 8 bases stayed unmatched. This CDR3 spans 16 amino acids. Germline-derived CDR1 and CDR2 are SNHLY and FYNNEI. As DNA, the CDR3 is TGTGCCACACGGACAGGGTTATCCTCTGGGGCCAACGTCCTGACTTTC. As protein: CATRTGLSSGANVLTF.

The chain couples TRBV4-2 to TRBJ1-1; 8 nucleotides align to TRBD1. Germline V gene data show CDR1 as LGHNA and CDR2 as YNFKEQ. The V and J ends lost 4 bases and 10 bases, in that order; junction bases with no gene match: 11. CDR3 length equals 14 residues. CDR3 DNA sequence: TGTGCCAGCAGCCCGATCGGACAGGGTTTATCAGCTTTCTTT. Its protein product is CASSPIGQGLSAFF.

Turning to this clone: The junction departs from the called germline gene at one end, perhaps through a read error. This chain uses TRBV6-4 with TRBJ2-1; D gene unclear. The CDR3 has 14 residues. CDR1 is MRHNA and CDR2 is SNTAGT in the germline V gene. The CDR3, as DNA: TGTGCCAGCAGTAACTCACGGGTGGTGAATGAGCAGTTCTTC. Residues: CASSNSRVVNEQFF.

The chain links TRBV30 to TRBJ2-1; 9 nucleotides line up with TRBD2. V shed 4 bases, J shed 0 bases, and the junction held 10 bases outside the gene matches. The CDR3 spans 17 residues. Germline loops: CDR1 GTSNPN, CDR2 SVGIG (reference sequence). CDR3 sequence: CAWTPGAGGSSYNEQFF. DNA for the CDR3: TGTGCCTGGACCCCAGGGGCGGGAGGGAGCTCCTACAATGAGCAGTTCTTC.

The gene calls are TRBV7-3 and TRBJ2-6; maybe TRBD2 (5 bases). Between the trimmed V and J ends, which lost 4 bases and 4 bases, there was a span of 11 bases. This CDR3 is built from 15 residues. Per the germline V gene, CDR1 is SGHTA and CDR2 is FQGTGA. The CDR3 sequence: CASSSGWEGANVLTF. CDR3 coding DNA: TGTGCCAGCAGCTCGGGATGGGAAGGGGCCAACGTCCTGACTTTC.

This clone was seen a few times. The chain couples TRBV7-9 to TRBJ2-7; 11 nucleotides line up with TRBD2. The CDR3 extends over 16 amino acids. V shed 5 bases and J 2 bases; nucleotides not matched to a gene: 8. Germline CDR1 is SEHNR and CDR2 is FQNEAQ (reference sequence). The CDR3 region is CASSSAGTSGTYEQYF. The CDR3 DNA reads TGTGCCAGCAGCAGCGCCGGGACTAGCGGAACCTACGAGCAGTACTTC.

The chain couples TRBV5-1 to TRBJ2-5, with no clear D. The J call could be wrong; TRBJ2-7 is a better fit for the DNA end. The germline V gene encodes CDR1 SGHRS and CDR2 YFSETQ. CDR3 length: 14 residues. CDR3 sequence: CASSFTKETYEQYF. Here the CDR3 DNA reads TGCGCCAGCAGCTTCACCAAGGAAACCTACGAGCAGTACTTC.

V is TRBV27 and J is TRBJ2-5; D tentatively fits TRBD1 or TRBD2 (5 bases each). Germline V CDR1 and CDR2: MNHEY, SMNVEV (reference sequence). The V gene lost 5 bases and the J gene lost 1 base, with 11 bases spanning the gap. The CDR3 runs to 14 residues. The CDR3 here is CASSRPGPQETQYF. CDR3 in DNA: TGTGCCAGCAGTCGTCCGGGACCCCAAGAGACCCAGTACTTC.

In DNA, the CDR3 is TGCAGCAGCCGGGGAACAGATTTCGGCTACACCTTC. Amino acids: CSSRGTDFGYTF. V is TRBV29-1 and J is TRBJ1-2; D remains ambiguous. The CDR3 has 12 residues. Germline loops: CDR1 SQVTM, CDR2 ANQGSEA. V shed 8 bases and J shed 8 bases, with 18 bases lying between them.

The chain couples TRBV5-1 to TRBJ2-2; maybe TRBD2 (6 bases). Per the germline V gene, CDR1 is SGHRS and CDR2 is YFSETQ. The CDR3 loop spans 14 amino acids. V lost 1 base and J 4 bases, leaving 8 bases between the germline ends. The DNA for the CDR3 is TGCGCCAGCAGCTTGACTAGCAGCACCGGGGAGCTGTTTTTT. This sequence encodes CASSLTSSTGELFF.

This clone has a single count. The chain joins TRBV11-3 to TRBJ2-5, with D possibly being TRBD2 (6 bases). The length of the CDR3 is 13 residues. The V end lost 3 bases, the J end lost 3 bases, and 8 bases lay between the germline ends. CDR1 and CDR2 (germline): SGHNT, YENEEA. The CDR3 DNA reads TGTGCCAGCAGCTTTCCGGGGGAAGAGACCCAGTACTTC. Encoded protein: CASSFPGEETQYF.

The chain recombines TRBV2 with TRBJ1-2; 7 nucleotides line up with TRBD1. The CDR3 has 16 amino acids. Trimming took 6 bases from V and 0 from J; bases not matched to a gene: 10. Per germline, CDR1 SNHLY and CDR2 FYNNEI. This CDR3 reads CASSGRGQASNYGYTF. In DNA form, the CDR3 reads TGTGCCAGCAGCGGAAGAGGACAGGCCTCTAACTATGGCTACACCTTC.

The chain is built from TRBV15 and TRBJ2-7; 9 positions match TRBD1. The CDR3 covers 16 residues. The V gene end was trimmed by 1 base and the J gene end by 3 bases; junction bases not matched to a gene: 7. Per germline, CDR1 LNHNV and CDR2 YYDKDF (reference sequence). The CDR3 reads CATSRGGTGSIYEQYF. As DNA, the CDR3 is TGTGCCACCAGCAGAGGCGGGACAGGGAGCATCTACGAGCAGTACTTC.

V usage is TRBV5-6 and J usage is TRBJ2-5, with D perhaps assigned TRBD1 or TRBD2 (5 bases each). The germline gives CDR1 SGHDT, CDR2 YYEEEE. The CDR3 is made up of 14 amino acids. V dropped 0 bases and J dropped 5 bases, with 11 bases sitting between them. CDR3 loop: CASSLGGWGETQYF. The CDR3 DNA reads as TGTGCCAGCAGCTTGGGCGGTTGGGGGGAGACCCAGTACTTC.

The J gene is TRBJ1-5, the V gene TRBV28; D is undetermined. The CDR3 runs 12 residues. Per germline, CDR1 MDHEN and CDR2 SYDVKM. Trimming took 7 bases from V and 0 from J, leaving 4 bases between them. The CDR3 DNA follows: TGTGCCAGCACATCTAGCAATCAGCCCCAGCATTTT. This translates into CASTSSNQPQHF.

This clone was counted a single time. The rearrangement uses TRBV7-9 and TRBJ1-5; 8 bases fit TRBD1. The CDR3 runs 17 residues. Germline loops: CDR1 SEHNR, CDR2 FQNEAQ (reference sequence). V was clipped by 1 base and J by 2 bases; unmatched bases: 7. CDR3 residues: CASSLGTGQGGNQPQHF. DNA of the CDR3: TGTGCCAGCAGCTTAGGGACAGGACAGGGCGGCAATCAGCCCCAGCATTTT.

This chain uses TRBV21-1 with TRBJ2-4; the DNA was not used to check the table's D call, TRBD1. TRBV21-1 is noted as a pseudogene. The CDR3 runs 18 residues. The CDR3 protein is CASSPWTVFHLAKNIQYF. The CDR3 DNA reads as TGTGCCAGCTCCCCCTGGACAGTTTTTCACTTAGCCAAAAACATTCAGTACTTC.

The chain carries TRBV15 and TRBJ1-1, with D tentatively TRBD1 (6 bases). V was pared by 5 bases and J by 5 bases, with 15 bases between. Germline V gene sequence: CDR1 LNHNV, CDR2 YYDKDF (reference sequence). The CDR3 is 14 residues long. This CDR3 is CATSLKQGGTEAFF. The CDR3 DNA reads as TGTGCCACCAGCCTCAAACAGGGTGGAACTGAAGCTTTCTTT.